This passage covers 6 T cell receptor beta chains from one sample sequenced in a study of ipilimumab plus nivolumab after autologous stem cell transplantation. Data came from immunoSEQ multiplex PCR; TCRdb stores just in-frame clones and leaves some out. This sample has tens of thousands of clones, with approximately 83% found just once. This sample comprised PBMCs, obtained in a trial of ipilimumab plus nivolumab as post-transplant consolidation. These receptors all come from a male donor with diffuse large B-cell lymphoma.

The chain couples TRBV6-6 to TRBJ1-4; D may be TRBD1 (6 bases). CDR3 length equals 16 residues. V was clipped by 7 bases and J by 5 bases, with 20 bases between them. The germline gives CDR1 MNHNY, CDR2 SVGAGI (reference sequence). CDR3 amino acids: CASNKGGGGPNEKLFF. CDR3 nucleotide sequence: TGTGCCAGCAACAAGGGGGGAGGGGGGCCGAATGAAAAACTGTTTTTT.

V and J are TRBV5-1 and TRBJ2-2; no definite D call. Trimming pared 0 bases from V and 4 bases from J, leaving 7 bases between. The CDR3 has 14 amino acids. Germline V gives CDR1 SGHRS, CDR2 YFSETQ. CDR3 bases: TGCGCCAGCAGCTTGGAGCCCAGCACCGGGGAGCTGTTTTTT. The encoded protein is CASSLEPSTGELFF.

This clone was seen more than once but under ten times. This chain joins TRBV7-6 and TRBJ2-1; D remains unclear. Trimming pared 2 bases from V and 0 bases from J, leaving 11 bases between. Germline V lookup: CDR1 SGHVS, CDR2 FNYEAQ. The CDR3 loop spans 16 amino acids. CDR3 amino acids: CASSLPGTHSYNEQFF. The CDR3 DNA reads TGTGCCAGCAGCTTACCTGGCACACACTCCTACAATGAGCAGTTCTTC.

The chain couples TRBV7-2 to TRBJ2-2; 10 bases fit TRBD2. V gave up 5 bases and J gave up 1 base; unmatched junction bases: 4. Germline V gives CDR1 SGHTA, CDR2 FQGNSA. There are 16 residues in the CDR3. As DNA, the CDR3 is TGTGCCAGCAGCGTCACTAGCGGGGTGAACACCGGGGAGCTGTTTTTT. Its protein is CASSVTSGVNTGELFF.

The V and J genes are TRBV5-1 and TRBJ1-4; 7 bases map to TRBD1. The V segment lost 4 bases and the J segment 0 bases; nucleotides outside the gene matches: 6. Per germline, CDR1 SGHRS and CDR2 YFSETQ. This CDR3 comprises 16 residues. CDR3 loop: CASSLGQAPTNEKLFF. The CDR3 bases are TGCGCCAGCAGCCTAGGACAGGCCCCAACTAATGAAAAACTGTTTTTT. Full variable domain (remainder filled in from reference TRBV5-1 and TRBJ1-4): KAGVTQTPRYLIKTRGQQVTLSCSPISGHRSVSWYQQTPGQGLQFLFEYFSETQRNKGNFPGRFSGRQFSNSRSEMNVSTLELGDSALYLCASSLGQAPTNEKLFFGSGTQLSVL.

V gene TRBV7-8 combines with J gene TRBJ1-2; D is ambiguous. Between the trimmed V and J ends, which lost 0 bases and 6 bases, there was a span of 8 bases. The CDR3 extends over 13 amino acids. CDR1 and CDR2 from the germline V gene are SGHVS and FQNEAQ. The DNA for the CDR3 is TGTGCCAGCAGCTTAGCGCTTCAGGATGGCTACACCTTC. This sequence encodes CASSLALQDGYTF.